This TCR beta chain appears in the sequencing data of a study of CD8 T cells in ankylosing spondylitis. The TCR beta libraries were generated through quantitative 5'-RACE incorporating molecular barcodes. TCRdb called the 5' RACE reads again in MiXCR, with one record for every CDR3 protein. Of roughly 250,000 distinct CDR3 sequences in the sample, over 9.5% are singletons; the top ten hold less than 3%. Trimming pared 0 bases from V and 8 bases from J, leaving 10 bases between. The CDR3 extends over 13 amino acids. From germline, CDR1 is LGHNT and CDR2 FRNRAP. General study findings and limits: Seven to nine highly homologous variants made up a TCR beta motif, and this motif appeared characteristic of ankylosing spondylitis blood. Matched synovial fluid from ankylosing spondylitis patients was reported to be enriched for disease-linked clones.

This clonotype was detected many times. Its specificity is not known. The sequence derives from a male donor with ankylosing spondylitis or in good health (not recorded which). Sequencing input: blood, either unsorted or a sorted T cell fraction (not recorded which). The rearrangement uses TRBV12-5 and TRBJ1-2; D uncertain. CDR3 in amino acids: CASGLVYQRGYTF. In nucleotides, the CDR3 is TGTGCTAGTGGTTTGGTATATCAGCGGGGCTACACCTTC.